This TCR beta chain was found in a study of OX40 agonist ivuxolimab in advanced cancers. The CDR3 is 13 amino acids. Germline assignment: CDR1 SGHAT and CDR2 FQNNGV. Trimming shortened V by 4 bases and J by 7 bases, and 14 bases separated the two germline ends. Clones were sequenced by immunoSEQ multiplex PCR, and TCRdb holds only the in-frame ones, with some missing. The sample contains around 94,000 clones, about 92% of which appear only once. The TCR comes from an adult with an advanced solid tumor such as melanoma, head and neck, liver or kidney cancer. The specimen was CD4+ or CD8+ T cells sorted from blood, collected in a trial of the OX40 agonist ivuxolimab. The genes are TRBV11-2 and TRBJ2-7; D may correspond to TRBD1 or TRBD2 (7 bases each). The CDR3 reads CASSSGGAGEQYF. The CDR3 DNA follows: TGTGCCAGCAGCTCAGGGGGGGCAGGGGAGCAGTACTTC.